This T cell receptor beta chain was recovered during a study of spatial heterogeneity in lung cancer. Germline V lookup: CDR1 SQVTM, CDR2 ANQGSEA. The V gene lost 7 bases and the J gene lost 2 bases, with 10 bases spanning the gap. The CDR3 consists of 12 residues. TCRdb independently ran MiXCR on the 5' RACE reads; one entry per CDR3 protein. The sample yields about 10,000 distinct CDR3 sequences, about 25% seen once. Noted time point: blood at routine non-recurrence follow-up after resection. The sequence derives from a female donor with early-stage non-small cell lung cancer. The chain carries TRBV29-1 and TRBJ2-3; tentative D call: TRBD2 (6 bases). The specimen was PBMCs, collected at follow-up. For the CDR3, the DNA is TGCAGCGGGCGGGGCCCCACAGATACGCAGTATTTT. It encodes CSGRGPTDTQYF.